This TCR beta chain was captured by sequencing in a study of T cell repertoires in cytomegalovirus infection. Across the whole study: Both CMV infection and a matching HLA type were indicated by public TCR beta signatures. Whole-study findings and limits: The ex vivo response was dominated by HLA-C-restricted CMV-specific TCR beta clonotypes.

One entry per CDR3 protein, called by TCRdb with MiXCR from the reads. The sample consists of nearly 700,000 distinct CDR3 sequences, around 35% of them appearing once. This clonotype was found a few times. Its antigen is as yet unknown. Germline CDR1 and CDR2: SGHTA and FQGNSA. The CDR3 length is 14 residues. V trimming: 1 base; J trimming: 7 bases; junction bases outside the gene matches: 5. The chain recombines TRBV7-2 with TRBJ2-5; 8 bases are shared with TRBD2. The sample here was cultured PBMCs, taken from culture after CMV antigen stimulation. This receptor was identified in a human donor in good health (CMV status not recorded). Some clones in this sample may be carry-over from other donors' samples. The CDR3 reads CASSLGAGVGTQYF. CDR3 in DNA: TGTGCCAGCAGCTTAGGAGCGGGGGTGGGGACCCAGTACTTC.